One sample yielded the 27 T cell receptor beta chains listed below, sequenced in a study of blood T cell repertoires in COVID-19. Assay: immunoSEQ multiplex PCR; the TCRdb copy retains only in-frame clones and omits some. The sample contains some 250,000 clones, more than 75% of which appear only once. The sequenced sample was peripheral blood. All receptors derive from a woman aged 35 to 49 who had recovered from COVID-19.

The rearrangement links TRBV28 to TRBJ2-2, with 7 bases lining up with TRBD1. Germline lookup yields CDR1 MDHEN and CDR2 SYDVKM. V shed 6 bases and J 1 base; nucleotides not matched to a gene: 5. This CDR3 is built from 15 residues. For the CDR3, the DNA is TGTGCCAGCAGCCCAGGGGGTTTGAACACCGGGGAGCTGTTTTTT. This sequence encodes CASSPGGLNTGELFF.

The chain links TRBV7-9 to TRBJ1-4; D possibly corresponds to TRBD1 (6 bases). The V gene lost 0 bases and the J gene lost 8 bases, with 16 bases spanning the gap. Germline V gene sequence: CDR1 SEHNR, CDR2 FQNEAQ (reference sequence). The CDR3 loop spans 16 amino acids. The CDR3 bases are TGTGCCAGCAGCTTAGCCCCCCTCGGCCAGGGGGAAAAACTGTTTTTT. Amino acid sequence: CASSLAPLGQGEKLFF.

The CDR3 region has the DNA TGTGCCAGCAGCCCTAGACTCCTTCCGGGGGAGCTGTTTTTT. This gives the protein CASSPRLLPGELFF. The chain couples TRBV7-9 to TRBJ2-2; D gene ambiguous. The CDR3 consists of 14 residues. Trimming stripped 5 bases from V and 8 bases from J, with 15 bases between. Germline CDR1 is SEHNR and CDR2 is FQNEAQ (reference sequence).

The chain links TRBV15 to TRBJ1-1; D is perhaps TRBD1 (5 bases). The CDR3 has 13 residues. Trimming stripped 5 bases from V and 6 bases from J, with 13 bases between. The germline V gene has CDR1 LNHNV and CDR2 YYDKDF (reference sequence). CDR3 loop: CATSGSGGAEAFF. Here the CDR3 DNA reads TGTGCCACCAGCGGGAGTGGGGGGGCTGAAGCTTTCTTT.

This clone has a single count. The CDR3, as DNA: TGTGCCTGGAGAAGGGGGGGTACTGAAGCTTTCTTT. It translates to CAWRRGGTEAFF. The chain is built from TRBV30 and TRBJ1-1, with D possibly TRBD1 on 6 matching bases. This CDR3 comprises 12 residues. The germline CDR1 and CDR2 sequences are GTSNPN and SVGIG (reference sequence). The V gene lost 3 bases and the J gene lost 5 bases, with 10 bases spanning the gap.

The chain links TRBV11-3 to TRBJ2-7, with a possible D match to TRBD2 (5 bases). CDR3 length: 15 amino acids. CDR1 and CDR2 from the germline V gene are SGHNT and YENEEA. V was trimmed by 1 base and J by 0 bases, leaving 10 bases between them. In nucleotides, the CDR3 is TGTGCCAGCAGCTTAGGGGTGGCGGGCTCCTACGAGCAGTACTTC. This encodes CASSLGVAGSYEQYF.

The chain uses TRBV7-2 and TRBJ2-7, with TRBD1 matching over 10 bases. The J segment lost 2 bases and the V segment lost 5 bases, leaving 3 bases of the junction unmatched. The CDR3 has 14 amino acids. Germline V gene sequence: CDR1 SGHTA, CDR2 FQGNSA. CDR3 nucleotide sequence: TGTGCCAGCAGCAGGGACAGGGGAACCTACGAGCAGTACTTC. This codes for CASSRDRGTYEQYF.

The rearrangement uses TRBV19 and TRBJ1-1; a weak D match, TRBD1 (5 bases). The CDR3 has 17 amino acids. Germline CDR1 reads LNHDA; CDR2 reads SQIVND (reference sequence). V lost 4 bases, J lost 0 bases, and 18 bases lay in between. This CDR3 is CASSTHSAGRMNTEAFF. CDR3 bases: TGTGCCAGTAGTACTCACTCCGCGGGACGGATGAACACTGAAGCTTTCTTT. The full variable domain, with the rest looked up from reference TRBV19 and TRBJ1-1, is DGGITQSPKYLFRKEGQNVTLSCEQNLNHDAMYWYRQDPGQGLRLIYYSQIVNDFQKGDIAEGYSVSREKKESFPLTVTSAQKNPTAFYLCASSTHSAGRMNTEAFFGQGTRLTVV.

This clone was found a few times. The chain joins TRBV5-1 to TRBJ1-4; D is perhaps TRBD1 (6 bases). V lost 4 bases, J lost 3 bases, and 10 bases lay in between. CDR1 SGHRS and CDR2 YFSETQ come from the germline V gene. This CDR3 is built from 14 residues. The CDR3 DNA is TGCGCCAGCAGCCCCGGGACACCTAATGAAAAACTGTTTTTT. As protein: CASSPGTPNEKLFF.

J is TRBJ2-2 and V is TRBV4-3; D gene uncertain. CDR3 size: 15 residues. Germline V gives CDR1 LGHNA, CDR2 YSLEER. V dropped 1 base and J dropped 0 bases, with 6 bases sitting between them. The chain's CDR3 is CASSQGLANTGELFF. The CDR3 nucleotides are TGCGCCAGCAGCCAAGGGCTAGCGAACACCGGGGAGCTGTTTTTT.

V and J are TRBV7-8 and TRBJ2-7; a weak D match, TRBD2 (5 bases). CDR3 length equals 13 residues. The germline V gene has CDR1 SGHVS and CDR2 FQNEAQ. Trimming left V 2 bases short and J 6 bases short, with 11 bases between. CDR3 nucleotides: TGTGCCAGCAGCTTATTGTCGGGGAGCGAGCAGTACGTC. As protein: CASSLLSGSEQYV.

The chain recombines TRBV7-9 with TRBJ2-7, with 7 nucleotides matching TRBD1. The CDR3 is 14 amino acids. The germline V gene has CDR1 SEHNR and CDR2 FQNEAQ (reference sequence). The junction had 10 bases not matched to a gene; V was cut back by 3 bases and J by 8 bases. The CDR3 loop is CASSFGGPQGKQYF. The DNA of the CDR3 is TGTGCCAGCAGCTTTGGGGGCCCACAGGGGAAGCAGTACTTC.

The V call is TRBV19, the J call TRBJ2-3; 7 bases agree with TRBD2. The CDR3 contains 17 residues. The germline V gene encodes CDR1 LNHDA and CDR2 SQIVND (reference sequence). V was pared by 3 bases and J by 1 base, with 10 bases of the junction left unmatched. The CDR3 protein is CASSISRGRGGTDTQYF. The CDR3 DNA is TGTGCCAGTAGTATCTCGCGGGGTCGGGGGGGCACAGATACGCAGTATTTT.

The count of this clone is one. Its ends do not fully match the called genes, so a read error is possible. This chain uses TRBV7-9 with TRBJ1-2, with D maybe TRBD1 (6 bases). The germline V gene encodes CDR1 SEHNR and CDR2 FQNEAQ (reference sequence). The CDR3 consists of 16 residues. CDR3 nucleotides: TGTGCCAGCAGATTAGGTGCCTCGGGACATCCGCATGGCTACACCTTC. It is translated as CASRLGASGHPHGYTF. Combining the CDR3 with reference TRBV7-9 and TRBJ1-2 gives the whole variable domain DTGVSQNPRHKITKRGQNVTFRCDPISEHNRLYWYRQTLGQGPEFLTYFQNEAQLEKSRLLSDRFSAERPKGSFSTLEIQRTEQGDSAMYLCASRLGASGHPHGYTFGSGTRLTVV.

The chain recombines TRBV3-1 (or the pseudogene TRBV3-2) with TRBJ1-1; D is ambiguous. V was clipped by 4 bases and J by 4 bases, with 16 bases between them. The germline gives CDR1 LGHDT, CDR2 YNNKEL (reference sequence). The CDR3 extends over 15 amino acids. This chain's CDR3 is CASSPLVGRFTEAFF. The CDR3 DNA reads TGTGCCAGCAGCCCCCTAGTGGGGAGGTTCACTGAAGCTTTCTTT.

J is TRBJ1-2 and V is TRBV5-1; TRBD1 matches 7 bases. The CDR3 consists of 16 residues. V was clipped by 4 bases and J by 4 bases; unmatched bases: 13. CDR1 is SGHRS, CDR2 YFSETQ, per germline. The CDR3 DNA sequence: TGCGCCAGCAGCACCGGACAGGCCATCGGGGGCTATGGCTACACCTTC. Its translation: CASSTGQAIGGYGYTF.

The V gene is TRBV5-4, the J gene TRBJ2-3; 11 bases agree with TRBD2. This CDR3 is 18 amino acids long. V shed 3 bases, J shed 3 bases, and the junction held 12 bases outside the gene matches. The germline gives CDR1 SGHNT, CDR2 YYREEE (reference sequence). CDR3 sequence reads: CASSWGGLAGGPTDTQYF. Written as DNA, the CDR3 is TGTGCCAGCAGCTGGGGGGGATTAGCGGGAGGGCCGACAGATACGCAGTATTTT.

This clone was picked up one time. The CDR3 region is CASSYSVGGVREKLFF. The DNA for the CDR3 is TGTGCCAGCAGTTACTCGGTGGGAGGAGTGCGGGAAAAACTGTTTTTT. This rearrangement joins TRBV6-7 to TRBJ1-4; no firm D call. TRBV6-7 is filed as an ORF, its function uncertain. V lost 0 bases and J 8 bases, leaving 16 bases between the germline ends. This CDR3 contains 16 residues.

The V and J genes are TRBV28 and TRBJ1-4; TRBD1 aligns across 8 bases. Trimming cost V 6 bases and J 0 bases; bases outside gene matches: 3. The CDR3 sequence is 15 residues long. CDR1 is MDHEN, CDR2 SYDVKM, per germline. The CDR3 sequence is CASRQQGATNEKLFF. The CDR3 region has the DNA TGTGCCAGCAGACAACAGGGGGCAACTAATGAAAAACTGTTTTTT.

V usage is TRBV5-4 and J usage is TRBJ2-3, with 16 positions matching TRBD2. After removal of 4 bases from V and 9 bases from J, the junction contained 11 bases not matched to a gene. Germline V gives CDR1 SGHNT, CDR2 YYREEE (reference sequence). CDR3 size: 17 residues. The CDR3 sequence: CASSGGLAGGGWSTQYF. As DNA, the CDR3 is TGTGCCAGCAGCGGGGGACTAGCGGGAGGGGGATGGAGCACGCAGTATTTT.

The chain joins TRBV5-4 to TRBJ2-5; no clear D. The CDR3 length is 14 residues. The germline CDR1 and CDR2 sequences are SGHNT and YYREEE (reference sequence). V was trimmed by 3 bases and J by 1 base, leaving 10 bases between them. The DNA of the CDR3 is TGTGCCAGCAGCTCCCGACTCATCCAAGAGACCCAGTACTTC. Protein sequence: CASSSRLIQETQYF. Full variable domain (missing parts from reference TRBV5-4 and TRBJ2-5): ETGVTQSPTHLIKTRGQQVTLRCSSQSGHNTVSWYQQALGQGPQFIFQYYREEENGRGNFPPRFSGLQFPNYSSELNVNALELDDSALYLCASSSRLIQETQYFGPGTRLLVL.

V and J are TRBV21-1 and TRBJ2-3; the D call TRBD1 from the table was never checked on the DNA. TRBV21-1 is an annotated pseudogene. The CDR3 has 17 residues. The CDR3 loop reads CASSKPPGRAPADTQYF. The CDR3 region has the DNA TGTGCCAGCAGCAAACCACCCGGCAGGGCCCCTGCGGATACGCAGTATTTT.

This chain connects TRBV6-5 to TRBJ1-1; D is undetermined. CDR1 and CDR2 from the germline V gene are MNHEY and SVGAGI. The CDR3 extends over 14 amino acids. Trimming cost V 5 bases and J 2 bases, with 12 bases left between them. CDR3 in DNA: TGTGCCAGCAGTCCCCGAGCTTTAAACACTGAAGCTTTCTTT. The encoded protein is CASSPRALNTEAFF.

The genes are TRBV3-1 (or the pseudogene TRBV3-2) and TRBJ1-6; 9 bases line up with TRBD1. The CDR3 totals 16 residues. Germline CDR1 is LGHDT and CDR2 is YNNKEL (reference sequence). The V gene end was trimmed by 4 bases and the J gene end by 10 bases; junction bases not matched to a gene: 11. The CDR3 bases are TGTGCCAGCAGCCTCGGACAGGGGTGGATTGCATCACCCCTCCACTTT. This encodes CASSLGQGWIASPLHF.

This clone is a singleton in its sample. The gene calls are TRBV2 and TRBJ1-6; TRBD1 matches at 9 bases. This CDR3 is 14 amino acids long. V dropped 6 bases and J dropped 7; count of bases not matched to a gene: 4. CDR1 and CDR2 from the germline V gene are SNHLY and FYNNEI. CDR3 in DNA: TGTGCCAGCAGCCCCGACAGGGGGAATTCACCCCTCCACTTT. Protein sequence: CASSPDRGNSPLHF.

In this sample, this clone turned up a few times. The V gene is TRBV9, the J gene TRBJ2-2; a weak D match, TRBD2 (5 bases). The length of the CDR3 is 13 residues. The V and J ends lost 0 bases and 6 bases respectively, with 6 bases between them. Per germline, CDR1 SGDLS and CDR2 YYNGEE. The CDR3 DNA sequence: TGTGCCAGCAGCGTAGACGGGGCCGGGGAGCTGTTTTTT. It translates to CASSVDGAGELFF. Together with reference TRBV9 and TRBJ2-2, the CDR3 gives the full variable domain: DSGVTQTPKHLITATGQRVTLRCSPRSGDLSVYWYQQSLDQGLQFLIQYYNGEERAKGNILERFSAQQFPDLHSELNLSSLELGDSALYFCASSVDGAGELFFGEGSRLTVL.

The chain is built from TRBV27 and TRBJ1-5; D is ambiguous. Germline V gene data show CDR1 as MNHEY and CDR2 as SMNVEV (reference sequence). Trimming removed 5 bases from V and 4 bases from J, with 12 bases in between. This CDR3 is built from 14 residues. DNA for the CDR3: TGTGCCAGCAGTCCCGTCGGCGGTAATCAGCCCCAGCATTTT. Translation: CASSPVGGNQPQHF.